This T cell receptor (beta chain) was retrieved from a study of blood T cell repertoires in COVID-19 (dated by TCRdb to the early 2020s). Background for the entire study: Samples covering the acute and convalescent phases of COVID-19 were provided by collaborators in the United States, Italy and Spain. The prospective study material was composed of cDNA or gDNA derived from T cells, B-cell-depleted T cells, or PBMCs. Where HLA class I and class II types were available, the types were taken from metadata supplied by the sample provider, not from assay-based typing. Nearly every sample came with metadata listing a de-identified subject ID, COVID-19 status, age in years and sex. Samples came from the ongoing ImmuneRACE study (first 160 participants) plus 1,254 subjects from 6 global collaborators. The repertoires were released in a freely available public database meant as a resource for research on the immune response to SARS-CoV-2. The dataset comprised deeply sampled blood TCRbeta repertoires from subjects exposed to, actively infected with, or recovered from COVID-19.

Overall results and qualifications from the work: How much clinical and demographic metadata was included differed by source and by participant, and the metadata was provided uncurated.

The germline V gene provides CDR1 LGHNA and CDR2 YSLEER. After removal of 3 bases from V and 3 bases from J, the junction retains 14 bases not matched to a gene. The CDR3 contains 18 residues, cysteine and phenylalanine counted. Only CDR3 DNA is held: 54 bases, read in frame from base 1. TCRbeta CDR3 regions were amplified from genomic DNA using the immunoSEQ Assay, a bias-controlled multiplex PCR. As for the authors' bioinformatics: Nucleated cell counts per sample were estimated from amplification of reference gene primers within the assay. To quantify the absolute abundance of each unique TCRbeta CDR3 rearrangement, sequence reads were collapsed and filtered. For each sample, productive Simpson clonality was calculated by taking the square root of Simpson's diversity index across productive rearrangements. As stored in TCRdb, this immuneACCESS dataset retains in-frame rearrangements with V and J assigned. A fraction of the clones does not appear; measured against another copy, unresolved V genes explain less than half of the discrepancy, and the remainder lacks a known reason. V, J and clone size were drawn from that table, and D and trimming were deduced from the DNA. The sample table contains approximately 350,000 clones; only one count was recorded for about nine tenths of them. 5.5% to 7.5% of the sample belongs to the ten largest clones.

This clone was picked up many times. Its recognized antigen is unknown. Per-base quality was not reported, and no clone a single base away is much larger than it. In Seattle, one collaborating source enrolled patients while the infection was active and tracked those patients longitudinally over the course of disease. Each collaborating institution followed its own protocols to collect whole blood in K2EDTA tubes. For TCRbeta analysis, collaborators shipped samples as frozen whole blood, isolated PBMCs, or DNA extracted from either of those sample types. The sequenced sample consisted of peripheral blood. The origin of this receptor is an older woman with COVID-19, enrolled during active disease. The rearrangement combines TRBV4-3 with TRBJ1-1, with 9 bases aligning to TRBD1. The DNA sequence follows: TGCGCCAGCAGCCATAGGGGACAGGGCAGATGGTTGGACACTGAAGCTTTCTTT. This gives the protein CASSHRGQGRWLDTEAFF.